This T cell receptor (beta chain) comes out of a study of Ad26.COV2.S vaccination and SARS-CoV-2 variants. Study information: Ad26.COV2.S, an intramuscular injection, was given once or twice 56 days apart. Whole-study results and caveats: After vaccination, reports described spike-specific CD8+ and CD4+ T cell responses as showing substantial breadth.

Treatment denoted: some 19 received Ad26.COV2.S at low or high dose, single or two shots; 5 received placebo; per-sample allocation not given. It was on day 63 after the first vaccine or placebo injection that samples were taken. V dropped 6 bases and J dropped 0 bases, with 8 bases sitting between them. Germline assignment: CDR1 MNHEY and CDR2 SVGAGI. The CDR3 extends over 13 amino acids. TCRdb's table, derived via immunoSEQ multiplex PCR, lists solely in-frame clones and lacks some. The table records about 320,000 clones, around four fifths of them present only once. Points on this clone: Its antigen is unknown.

Here the sequenced sample was peripheral blood, taken in a trial of Ad26.COV2.S vaccine versus placebo. V usage is TRBV6-5 and J usage is TRBJ1-1; D remains ambiguous. This clonotype was obtained from a person between 18 and 60 years old who received the Ad26.COV2.S COVID-19 vaccine or a placebo. The CDR3 DNA is TGTGCCAGCAGGACCCCTATGAACACTGAAGCTTTCTTT. This codes for CASRTPMNTEAFF.